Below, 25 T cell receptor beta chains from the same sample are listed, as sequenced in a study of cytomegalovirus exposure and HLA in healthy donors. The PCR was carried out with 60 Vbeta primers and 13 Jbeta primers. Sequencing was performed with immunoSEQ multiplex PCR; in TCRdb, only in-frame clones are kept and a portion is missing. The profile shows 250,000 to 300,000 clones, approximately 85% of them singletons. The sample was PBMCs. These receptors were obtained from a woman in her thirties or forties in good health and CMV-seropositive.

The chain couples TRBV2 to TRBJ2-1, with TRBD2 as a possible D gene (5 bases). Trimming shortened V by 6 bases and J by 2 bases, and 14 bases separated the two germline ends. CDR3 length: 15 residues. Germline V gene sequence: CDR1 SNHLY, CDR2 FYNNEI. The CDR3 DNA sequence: TGTGCCAGCAGAGCTGGCGGGTCTGCCTACAATGAGCAGTTCTTC. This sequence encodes CASRAGGSAYNEQFF.

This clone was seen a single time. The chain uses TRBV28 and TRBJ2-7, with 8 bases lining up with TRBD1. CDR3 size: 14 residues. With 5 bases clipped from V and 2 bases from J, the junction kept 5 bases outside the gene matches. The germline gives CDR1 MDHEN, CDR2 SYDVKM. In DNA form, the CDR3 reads TGTGCCAGCAGTCCTGACAGGGGACCCTACGAGCAGTACTTC. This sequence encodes CASSPDRGPYEQYF.

The CDR3: CASSESGTSKSTGELFF. CDR3 bases: TGCGCCAGCAGCGAGTCCGGGACTTCCAAGTCCACCGGGGAGCTGTTTTTT. The chain uses TRBV5-1 and TRBJ2-2; D might be TRBD2 (6 bases). In germline, CDR1 is SGHRS, CDR2 YFSETQ. The CDR3 is 17 amino acids. Trimming left V 4 bases short and J 4 bases short, with 20 bases between.

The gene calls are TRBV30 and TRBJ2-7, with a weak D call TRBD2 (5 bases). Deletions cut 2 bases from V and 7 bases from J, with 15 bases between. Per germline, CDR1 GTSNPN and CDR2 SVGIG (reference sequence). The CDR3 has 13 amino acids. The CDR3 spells CAWSLGEKREQYF. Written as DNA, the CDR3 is TGTGCCTGGAGTCTCGGGGAGAAGCGGGAGCAGTACTTC.

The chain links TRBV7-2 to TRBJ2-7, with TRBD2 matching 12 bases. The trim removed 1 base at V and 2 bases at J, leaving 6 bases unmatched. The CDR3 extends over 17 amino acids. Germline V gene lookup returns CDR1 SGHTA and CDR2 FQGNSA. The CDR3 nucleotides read TGTGCCAGCAGCTTAGTGACTAGCGGGAGTGGCGCCTACGAGCAGTACTTC. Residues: CASSLVTSGSGAYEQYF.

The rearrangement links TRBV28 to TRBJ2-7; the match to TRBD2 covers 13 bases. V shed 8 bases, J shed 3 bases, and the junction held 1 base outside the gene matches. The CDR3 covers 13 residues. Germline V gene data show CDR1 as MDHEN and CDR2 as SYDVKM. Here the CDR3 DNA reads TGTGCCAGCCGGACTAGCGGGAGCTACGAGCAGTACTTC. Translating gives CASRTSGSYEQYF. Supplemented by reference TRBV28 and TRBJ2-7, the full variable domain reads DVKVTQSSRYLVKRTGEKVFLECVQDMDHENMFWYRQDPGLGLRLIYFSYDVKMKEKGDIPEGYSVSREKKERFSLILESASTNQTSMYLCASRTSGSYEQYFGPGTRLTVT.

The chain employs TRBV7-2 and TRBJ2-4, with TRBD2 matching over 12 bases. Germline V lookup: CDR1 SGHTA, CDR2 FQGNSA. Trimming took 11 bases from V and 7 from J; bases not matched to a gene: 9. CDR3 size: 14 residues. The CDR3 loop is CAEGLAGRGNIQYF. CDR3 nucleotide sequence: TGTGCCGAAGGACTAGCGGGACGAGGGAACATTCAGTACTTC. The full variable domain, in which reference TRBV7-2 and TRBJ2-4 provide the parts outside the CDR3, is GAGVSQSPSNKVTEKGKDVELRCDPISGHTALYWYRQSLGQGLEFLIYFQGNSAPDKSGLPSDRFSAERTGGSVSTLTIQRTQQEDSAVYLCAEGLAGRGNIQYFGAGTRLSVL.

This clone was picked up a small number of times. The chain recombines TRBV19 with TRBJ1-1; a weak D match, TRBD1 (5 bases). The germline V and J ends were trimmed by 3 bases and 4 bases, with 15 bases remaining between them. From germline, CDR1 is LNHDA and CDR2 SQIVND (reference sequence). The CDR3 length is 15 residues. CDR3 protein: CASSMSGVSVTEAFF. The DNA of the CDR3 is TGTGCCAGTAGTATGTCGGGGGTGTCGGTCACTGAAGCTTTCTTT. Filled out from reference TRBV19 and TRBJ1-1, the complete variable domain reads DGGITQSPKYLFRKEGQNVTLSCEQNLNHDAMYWYRQDPGQGLRLIYYSQIVNDFQKGDIAEGYSVSREKKESFPLTVTSAQKNPTAFYLCASSMSGVSVTEAFFGQGTRLTVV.

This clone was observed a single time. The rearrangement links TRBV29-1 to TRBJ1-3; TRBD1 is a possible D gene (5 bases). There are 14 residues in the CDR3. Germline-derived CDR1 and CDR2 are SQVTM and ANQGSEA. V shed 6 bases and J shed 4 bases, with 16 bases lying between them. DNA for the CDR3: TGCAGCGTAGTTGGAGGGGAAACAGGAAACACCATATATTTT. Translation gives CSVVGGETGNTIYF.

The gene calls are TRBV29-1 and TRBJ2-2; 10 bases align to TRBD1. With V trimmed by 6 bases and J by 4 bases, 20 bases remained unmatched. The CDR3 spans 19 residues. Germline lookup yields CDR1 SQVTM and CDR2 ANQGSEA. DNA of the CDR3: TGCAGCGTCGCAGACAGGGGGCCGTGGGAGGGCCAAGGCACCGGGGAGCTGTTTTTT. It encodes CSVADRGPWEGQGTGELFF.

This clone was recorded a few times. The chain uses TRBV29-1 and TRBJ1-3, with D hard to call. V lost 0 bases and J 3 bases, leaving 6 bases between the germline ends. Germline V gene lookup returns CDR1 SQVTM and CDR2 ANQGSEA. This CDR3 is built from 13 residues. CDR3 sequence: CSVEDLSGNTIYF. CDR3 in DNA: TGCAGCGTTGAAGATCTCAGTGGAAACACCATATATTTT.

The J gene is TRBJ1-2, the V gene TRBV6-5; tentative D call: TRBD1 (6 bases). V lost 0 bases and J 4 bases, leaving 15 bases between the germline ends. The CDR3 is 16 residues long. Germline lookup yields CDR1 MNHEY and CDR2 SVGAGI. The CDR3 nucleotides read TGTGCCAGCAGTTACTCCGGCAGGGGCACCATCTATGGCTACACCTTC. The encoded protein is CASSYSGRGTIYGYTF.

Here the CDR3 DNA reads TGTGCCAGTAGTCTGGACAGGGCACACACTGAAGCTTTCTTT. Protein sequence: CASSLDRAHTEAFF. The chain has TRBV19 and TRBJ1-1; 8 nucleotides agree with TRBD1. The germline CDR1 and CDR2 sequences are LNHDA and SQIVND (reference sequence). This CDR3 contains 14 residues. With V trimmed by 5 bases and J by 3 bases, 5 bases remained unmatched.

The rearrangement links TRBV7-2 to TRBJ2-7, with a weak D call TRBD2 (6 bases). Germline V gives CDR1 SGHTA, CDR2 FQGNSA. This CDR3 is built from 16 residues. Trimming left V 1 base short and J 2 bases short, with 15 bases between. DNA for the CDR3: TGTGCCAGCAGCTTAGGTGCGGGGTCCGGGGCCTACGAGCAGTACTTC. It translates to CASSLGAGSGAYEQYF.

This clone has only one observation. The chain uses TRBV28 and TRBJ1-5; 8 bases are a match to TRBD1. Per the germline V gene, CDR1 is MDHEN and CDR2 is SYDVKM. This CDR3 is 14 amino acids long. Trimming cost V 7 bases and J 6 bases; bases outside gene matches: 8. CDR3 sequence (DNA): TGTGCCAGCAACGGACAGGGCGGGGGTCAGCCCCAGCATTTT. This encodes CASNGQGGGQPQHF.

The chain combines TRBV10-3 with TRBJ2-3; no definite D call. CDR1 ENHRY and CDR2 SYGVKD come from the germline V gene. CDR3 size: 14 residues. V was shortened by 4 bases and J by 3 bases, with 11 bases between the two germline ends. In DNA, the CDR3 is TGTGCCATCAGTGGACGTCAGGCGACAGATACGCAGTATTTT. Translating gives CAISGRQATDTQYF.

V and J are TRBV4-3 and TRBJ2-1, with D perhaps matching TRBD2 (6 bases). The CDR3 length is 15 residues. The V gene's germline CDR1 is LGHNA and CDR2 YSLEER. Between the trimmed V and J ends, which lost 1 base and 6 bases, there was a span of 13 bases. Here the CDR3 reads CASSQAVLGSNEQFF. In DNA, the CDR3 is TGCGCCAGCAGCCAAGCAGTCCTCGGGAGCAATGAGCAGTTCTTC.

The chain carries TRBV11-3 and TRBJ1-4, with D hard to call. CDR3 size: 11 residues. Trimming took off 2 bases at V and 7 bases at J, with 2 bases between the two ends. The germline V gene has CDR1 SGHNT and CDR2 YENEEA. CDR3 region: CASSLREKLFF. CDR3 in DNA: TGTGCCAGCAGCTTACGTGAAAAACTGTTTTTT.

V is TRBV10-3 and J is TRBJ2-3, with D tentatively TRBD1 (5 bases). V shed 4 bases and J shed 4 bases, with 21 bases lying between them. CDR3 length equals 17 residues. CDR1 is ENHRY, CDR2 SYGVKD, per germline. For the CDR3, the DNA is TGTGCCATCAGTGCCCGTGGACAAGGAAGGAACGCAGATACGCAGTATTTT. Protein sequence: CAISARGQGRNADTQYF.

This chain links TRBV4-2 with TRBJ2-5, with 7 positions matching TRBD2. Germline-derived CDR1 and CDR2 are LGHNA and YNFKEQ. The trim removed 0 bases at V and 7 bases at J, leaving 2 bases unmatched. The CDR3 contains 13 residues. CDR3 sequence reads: CASSQDWGGTQYF. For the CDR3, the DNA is TGTGCCAGCAGCCAAGATTGGGGGGGGACCCAGTACTTC.

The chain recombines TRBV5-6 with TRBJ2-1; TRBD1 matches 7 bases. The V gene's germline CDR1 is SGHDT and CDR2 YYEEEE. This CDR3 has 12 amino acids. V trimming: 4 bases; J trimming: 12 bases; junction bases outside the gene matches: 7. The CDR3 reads CASSQTGWAQFF. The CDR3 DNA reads TGTGCCAGCAGCCAGACAGGGTGGGCGCAGTTCTTC.

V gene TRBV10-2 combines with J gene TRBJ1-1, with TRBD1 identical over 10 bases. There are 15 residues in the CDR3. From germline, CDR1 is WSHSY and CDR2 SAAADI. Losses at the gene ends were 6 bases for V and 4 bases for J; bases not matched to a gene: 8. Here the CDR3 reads CASRGPGTGVTEAFF. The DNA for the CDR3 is TGCGCCAGCAGGGGACCCGGGACAGGGGTCACTGAAGCTTTCTTT.

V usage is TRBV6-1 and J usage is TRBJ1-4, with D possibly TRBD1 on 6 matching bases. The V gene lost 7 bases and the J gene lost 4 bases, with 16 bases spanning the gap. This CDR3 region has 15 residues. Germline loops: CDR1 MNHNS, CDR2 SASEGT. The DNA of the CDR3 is TGTGCCAGCAAGGCCGGGACATTGGGTAATGAAAAACTGTTTTTT. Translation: CASKAGTLGNEKLFF.

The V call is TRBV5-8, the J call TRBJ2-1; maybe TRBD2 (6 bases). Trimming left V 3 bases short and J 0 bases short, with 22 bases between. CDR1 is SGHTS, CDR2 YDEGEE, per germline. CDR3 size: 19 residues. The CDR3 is CASSSIRSWAGSSYNEQFF. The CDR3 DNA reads TGTGCCAGCAGCTCTATTCGGTCTTGGGCGGGAAGCTCCTACAATGAGCAGTTCTTC.

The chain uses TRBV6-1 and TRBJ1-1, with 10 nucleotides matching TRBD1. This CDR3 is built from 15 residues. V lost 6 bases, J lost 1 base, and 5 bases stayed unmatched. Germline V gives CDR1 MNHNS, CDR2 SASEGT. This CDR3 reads CASSGTGVKNTEAFF. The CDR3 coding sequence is TGTGCCAGCAGCGGGACAGGGGTGAAGAACACTGAAGCTTTCTTT.